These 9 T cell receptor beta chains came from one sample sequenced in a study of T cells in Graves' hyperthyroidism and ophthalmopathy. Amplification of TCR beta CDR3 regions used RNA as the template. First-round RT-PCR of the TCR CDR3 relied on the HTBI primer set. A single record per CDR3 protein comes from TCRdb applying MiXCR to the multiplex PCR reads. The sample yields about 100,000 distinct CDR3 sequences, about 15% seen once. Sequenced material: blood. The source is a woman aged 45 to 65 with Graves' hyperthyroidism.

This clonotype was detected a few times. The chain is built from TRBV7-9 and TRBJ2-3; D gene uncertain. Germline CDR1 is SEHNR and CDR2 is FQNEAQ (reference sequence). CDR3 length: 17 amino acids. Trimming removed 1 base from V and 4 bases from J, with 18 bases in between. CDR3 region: CASSLGRSTEWADTQYF. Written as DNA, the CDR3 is TGTGCCAGCAGCTTAGGACGGAGCACTGAATGGGCAGATACGCAGTATTTT.

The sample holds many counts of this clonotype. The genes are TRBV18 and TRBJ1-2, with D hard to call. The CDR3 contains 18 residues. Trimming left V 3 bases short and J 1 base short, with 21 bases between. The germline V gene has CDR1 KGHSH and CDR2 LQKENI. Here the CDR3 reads CASSPAAWSRGDNYGYTF. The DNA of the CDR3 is TGTGCCAGCTCACCGGCCGCGTGGTCCCGGGGAGATAACTATGGCTACACCTTC.

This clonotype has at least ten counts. The DNA for the CDR3 is TGCAGCGTGGAGGACAGTGTCAACAATGAGCAGTTCTTC. Protein product: CSVEDSVNNEQFF. The chain joins TRBV29-1 to TRBJ2-1, with TRBD1 as a possible D gene (6 bases). Trimming pared 6 bases from V and 5 bases from J, leaving 14 bases between. In germline, CDR1 is SQVTM, CDR2 ANQGSEA. CDR3 length: 13 amino acids.

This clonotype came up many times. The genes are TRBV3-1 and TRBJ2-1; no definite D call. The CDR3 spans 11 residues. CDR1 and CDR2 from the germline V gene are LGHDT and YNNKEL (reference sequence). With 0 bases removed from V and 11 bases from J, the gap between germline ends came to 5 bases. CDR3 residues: CASSQDTQQFF. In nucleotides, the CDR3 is TGTGCCAGCAGCCAAGACACACAGCAGTTCTTC.

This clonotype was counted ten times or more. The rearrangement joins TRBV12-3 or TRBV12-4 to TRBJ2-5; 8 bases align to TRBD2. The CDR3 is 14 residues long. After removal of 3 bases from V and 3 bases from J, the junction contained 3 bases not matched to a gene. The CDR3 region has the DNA TGTGCCAGCAGTTTGGGACTAGTCGAAGAGACCCAGTACTTC. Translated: CASSLGLVEETQYF.

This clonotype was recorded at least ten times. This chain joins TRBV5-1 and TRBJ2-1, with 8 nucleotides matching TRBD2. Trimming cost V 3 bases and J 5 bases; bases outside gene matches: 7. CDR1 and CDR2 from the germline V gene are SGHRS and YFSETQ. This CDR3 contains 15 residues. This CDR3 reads CASSYSGTNNNEQFF. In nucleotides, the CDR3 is TGCGCCAGCAGCTATAGCGGGACCAACAACAATGAGCAGTTCTTC.

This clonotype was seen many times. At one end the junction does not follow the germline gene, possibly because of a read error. The DNA for the CDR3 is TGTGCCAGCAGCCTAGCCCTGCGGGGCTCCGGGGAGCTGTTTTTT. Translation: CASSLALRGSGELFF. The V call is TRBV7-6, the J call TRBJ2-2, with D maybe TRBD2 (6 bases). CDR3 length: 15 amino acids. Germline values: CDR1 SGHVS, CDR2 FNYEAQ. The full variable domain, completed using reference TRBV7-6 and TRBJ2-2, is GAGVSQSPRYKVTKRGQDVALRCDPISGHVSLYWYRQALGQGPEFLTYFNYEAQQDKSGLPNDRFSAERPEGSISTLTIQRTEQRDSAMYRCASSLALRGSGELFFGEGSRLTVL.

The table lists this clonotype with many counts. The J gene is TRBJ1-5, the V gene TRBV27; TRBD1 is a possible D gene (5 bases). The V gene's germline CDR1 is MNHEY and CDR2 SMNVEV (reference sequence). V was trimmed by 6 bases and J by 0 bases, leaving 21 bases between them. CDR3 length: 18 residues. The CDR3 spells CASSPGDWVLYSNQPQHF. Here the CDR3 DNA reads TGTGCCAGCAGCCCGGGGGATTGGGTATTATATAGCAATCAGCCCCAGCATTTT.

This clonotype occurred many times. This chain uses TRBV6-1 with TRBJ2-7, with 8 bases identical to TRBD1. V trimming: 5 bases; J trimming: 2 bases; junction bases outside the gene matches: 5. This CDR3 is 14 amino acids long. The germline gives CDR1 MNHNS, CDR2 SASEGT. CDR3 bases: TGTGCCAGCAGTCGGGGGACAGGTGCCTACGAGCAGTACTTC. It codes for CASSRGTGAYEQYF.